This T cell receptor beta chain originates from a study of CXCR3-negative and CXCR3-positive naive CD8 T cells. The germline gives CDR1 SEHNR, CDR2 FQNEAQ (reference sequence). CDR3 length: 15 amino acids. Comment on this clonotype: No antigen is known for it.

All TRB cDNA libraries came from 5' RACE performed with UMI labels. Reprocessing the 5' RACE reads, TCRdb reports a single entry for every CDR3 protein and omits DNA. This sample's table has roughly 90,000 distinct CDR3 sequences. Study-level points and caveats: Naive cells that were CXCR3-negative or CXCR3-positive used TRBV-TRBJ genes alike, while memory cells diverged. From TRB CDR3 properties, TCR strength was inferred; surface CD5 did not differ between naive subsets. After cryopreservation, CXCR3 expression dropped partially; most assays used fresh PBMCs. Diversity in memory CD8+ cells fell much lower than the comparably high levels seen in both naive subsets.

This clonotype originated in a human donor in good health. Some clones in this sample may be carry-over from other donors' samples. The chain carries TRBV7-9 and TRBJ2-7; the TRBD2 assignment by TCRdb is unverifiable without DNA. The sequenced material came from naive CXCR3- CD8+ T cells from blood. Subset denoted: CD45RO-CCR7+CD27+CD95- naive CD8+ T cells lacking CXCR3 (TNR3-). CDR3 sequence: CASSLDRDLGPEQYF.